One sample yielded the 21 T cell receptor beta chains listed below, sequenced in a study of T cells in Graves' hyperthyroidism and ophthalmopathy. TCR beta CDR3 regions were amplified from RNA. First-round RT-PCR of the TCR CDR3 relied on the HTBI primer set. Using its own MiXCR run on the multiplex PCR reads, TCRdb lists one record per CDR3 protein. The data hold around 280,000 distinct CDR3 sequences, with roughly 15% observed a single time. The source material was blood. Receptor source: a woman in her thirties or forties with Graves' hyperthyroidism.

This clonotype was seen a handful of times. V gene TRBV3-1 combines with J gene TRBJ2-2; TRBD2 matches at 7 bases. This CDR3 comprises 15 residues. Trimming removed 1 base from V and 1 base from J; junction bases left unmatched: 0. Germline loops: CDR1 LGHDT, CDR2 YNNKEL (reference sequence). CDR3 in DNA: TGTGCCAGCAGCCAAGCGGGAGGGAACACCGGGGAGCTGTTTTTT. This gives the protein CASSQAGGNTGELFF.

This clonotype has more than one count but fewer than ten. The V gene is TRBV12-5, the J gene TRBJ2-5, with D possibly being TRBD1 (6 bases). Per the germline V gene, CDR1 is LGHNT and CDR2 is FRNRAP. Trimming took off 6 bases at V and 0 bases at J, with 8 bases between the two ends. CDR3 size: 13 residues. CDR3 sequence (DNA): TGTGCTAGTGGGGGGACAAACCAAGAGACCCAGTACTTC. Amino acid sequence: CASGGTNQETQYF.

This clonotype was seen at least ten times. The rearrangement uses TRBV11-2 and TRBJ2-1, with 10 positions matching TRBD2. Germline lookup yields CDR1 SGHAT and CDR2 FQNNGV. The CDR3 is made up of 14 amino acids. The V and J ends lost 2 bases and 7 bases, in that order; junction bases with no gene match: 2. The CDR3 DNA reads as TGTGCCAGCAGCTTACAACTAGCGGGAAATGAGCAGTTCTTC. This sequence encodes CASSLQLAGNEQFF.

This clonotype was recorded many times. The chain carries TRBV11-2 and TRBJ1-1, with 8 bases aligning to TRBD1. Trimming at V came to 5 bases and at J to 5 bases, leaving 4 bases not matched to a gene. This CDR3 has 13 amino acids. Germline-derived CDR1 and CDR2 are SGHAT and FQNNGV. CDR3 residues: CASSGNRGTEAFF. In nucleotides, the CDR3 is TGTGCCAGCAGCGGTAACAGGGGGACTGAAGCTTTCTTT. Drawing the rest from reference TRBV11-2 and TRBJ1-1, the complete variable domain is EAGVAQSPRYKIIEKRQSVAFWCNPISGHATLYWYQQILGQGPKLLIQFQNNGVVDDSQLPKDRFSAERLKGVDSTLKIQPAKLEDSAVYLCASSGNRGTEAFFGQGTRLTVV.

This clonotype came up many times. This sequence joins TRBV6-2 or TRBV6-3 and TRBJ2-7, with a possible D match to TRBD2 (6 bases). The V end was cut by 5 bases, the J end by 2 bases, with 13 bases between. Germline V gene sequence: CDR1 MNHEY, CDR2 SVGEGT. This CDR3 has 14 amino acids. The CDR3 is CASSDEGGTYEQYF. CDR3 coding DNA: TGTGCCAGCAGTGATGAGGGCGGGACCTACGAGCAGTACTTC.

The chain employs TRBV6-1 and TRBJ2-1; 9 bases are a match to TRBD1. Germline V gene data show CDR1 as MNHNS and CDR2 as SASEGT. The CDR3 is made up of 15 amino acids. Unmatched junction bases numbered 9, after V lost 7 bases and J lost 5 bases. CDR3 residues: CASKHGTGFHNEQFF. Written as DNA, the CDR3 is TGTGCCAGCAAACACGGGACAGGGTTCCACAATGAGCAGTTCTTC.

This clonotype appeared many times. This chain connects TRBV27 to TRBJ2-7, with 7 bases aligning to TRBD1. J was trimmed by 4 bases and V by 4 bases; bases with no gene match: 13. The germline CDR1 and CDR2 sequences are MNHEY and SMNVEV (reference sequence). The CDR3 is 16 amino acids. DNA of the CDR3: TGTGCCAGCAGTTATATTTTTGACAGGGAACCTTACGAGCAGTACTTC. Its translation: CASSYIFDREPYEQYF.

The CDR3 reads CASSLSKSSYTQYF. The CDR3 DNA follows: TGTGCCAGCTCCCTCTCGAAGAGCTCGTATACGCAGTATTTT. The V gene is TRBV18, the J gene TRBJ2-3; D ambiguous. This CDR3 contains 14 residues. Per the germline V gene, CDR1 is KGHSH and CDR2 is LQKENI. V lost 6 bases, J lost 7 bases, and 17 bases lay in between.

This rearrangement joins TRBV7-3 to TRBJ2-3; TRBD2 might be the D (6 bases). V lost 5 bases, J lost 0 bases, and 9 bases lay in between. Germline CDR1 reads SGHTA; CDR2 reads FQGTGA. This CDR3 is 14 amino acids long. CDR3: CASSHRGSTDTQYF. The CDR3 nucleotides read TGTGCCAGCAGCCACCGGGGGAGCACAGATACGCAGTATTTT.

Ten or more counts support this clonotype. The chain carries TRBV7-9 and TRBJ2-1; the match to TRBD2 covers 11 bases. Trimming took 5 bases from V and 7 from J; bases not matched to a gene: 10. Germline V gene data show CDR1 as SEHNR and CDR2 as FQNEAQ (reference sequence). This CDR3 spans 16 amino acids. DNA of the CDR3: TGTGCCAGCAGCGCGGTACTAGCGGGAGAGCAAAATGAGCAGTTCTTC. This sequence encodes CASSAVLAGEQNEQFF.

This clonotype has a count of ten or more. This chain links TRBV7-9 with TRBJ2-7, with 8 bases identical to TRBD2. The CDR3 length is 16 residues. V dropped 0 bases and J dropped 5; count of bases not matched to a gene: 9. Germline CDR1 reads SEHNR; CDR2 reads FQNEAQ (reference sequence). The chain's CDR3 is CASSLARTGTRNEQYF. CDR3 DNA: TGTGCCAGCAGCTTAGCGCGTACCGGGACTAGGAACGAGCAGTACTTC.

This clonotype was seen only a few times. The chain employs TRBV4-1 and TRBJ2-3; possibly TRBD2 for D (6 bases). The CDR3 is made up of 15 amino acids. Germline V gene data show CDR1 as MGHRA and CDR2 as YSYEKL. The V gene lost 3 bases and the J gene lost 5 bases, with 15 bases spanning the gap. CDR3 region: CASSQGGTEGDTQYF. The CDR3 nucleotides are TGCGCCAGCAGCCAGGGGGGTACAGAGGGAGATACGCAGTATTTT.

The table lists this clonotype with many counts. The rearrangement uses TRBV12-3 or TRBV12-4 and TRBJ1-6, with 8 bases identical to TRBD1. V shed 6 bases and J 3 bases; nucleotides not matched to a gene: 7. The CDR3 consists of 16 residues. The CDR3 coding sequence is TGTGCCAGCAGGCGACAGGGGCCCTACTATAATTCACCCCTCCACTTT. Its translation: CASRRQGPYYNSPLHF.

This clonotype has at least ten counts. This chain joins TRBV6-2 or TRBV6-3 and TRBJ2-5, with 14 bases matching TRBD2. Germline loops: CDR1 MNHEY, CDR2 SVGEGT. The CDR3 length is 19 residues. The ends lost 2 bases at V and 3 bases at J; junction bases unmatched: 11. CDR3 DNA sequence: TGTGCCAGCAGTTACCAACCGGGGACTAGCGGGGGAGAGGAAGAGACCCAGTACTTC. Amino acids: CASSYQPGTSGGEEETQYF.

This clonotype was observed at least ten times. The rearrangement uses TRBV28 and TRBJ1-6, with 9 bases that match TRBD1. Trimming removed 5 bases from V and 10 bases from J; junction bases left unmatched: 0. CDR3 size: 12 residues. The germline V gene has CDR1 MDHEN and CDR2 SYDVKM. CDR3 protein: CASSTGGSPLHF. In DNA, the CDR3 is TGTGCCAGCAGTACAGGGGGCTCACCCCTCCACTTT.

This clonotype was counted ten times or more. The V gene is TRBV3-1, the J gene TRBJ2-1; possibly TRBD1 or TRBD2 for D (5 bases each). Germline CDR1 LGHDT, CDR2 YNNKEL (reference sequence). Trimming shortened V by 1 base and J by 7 bases, and 23 bases separated the two germline ends. CDR3 length: 18 residues. This chain's CDR3 is CASSQGNVWGSTQNEQFF. For the CDR3, the DNA is TGTGCCAGCAGCCAAGGAAACGTTTGGGGGAGTACACAGAATGAGCAGTTCTTC.

This clonotype was recorded at least ten times. This rearrangement joins TRBV27 to TRBJ2-3; TRBD2 agrees at 14 bases. The CDR3 runs to 17 residues. The germline V gene encodes CDR1 MNHEY and CDR2 SMNVEV (reference sequence). J was trimmed by 2 bases and V by 5 bases; bases with no gene match: 6. The CDR3, as DNA: TGTGCCAGCAGTCCCTGGACTAGCGGGGGGCCCACAGATACGCAGTATTTT. Its translation is CASSPWTSGGPTDTQYF.

This clonotype showed up many times. This chain links TRBV3-1 with TRBJ2-5; 10 nucleotides match TRBD2. The junction had 10 bases not matched to a gene; V was cut back by 2 bases and J by 10 bases. Germline CDR1 LGHDT, CDR2 YNNKEL (reference sequence). The CDR3 consists of 15 residues. CDR3 sequence (DNA): TGTGCCAGCAGCCAATTAACTAGCGGGAAGGAAGGCCAGTACTTC. Translation gives CASSQLTSGKEGQYF.

This clonotype was recorded at least ten times. The chain is built from TRBV5-1 and TRBJ2-3, with D possibly TRBD2 on 5 matching bases. Per the germline V gene, CDR1 is SGHRS and CDR2 is YFSETQ. V lost 4 bases and J lost 2, with 11 bases in between. The CDR3 consists of 14 residues. The CDR3 DNA reads TGCGCCAGCAGCAGGGAGATAAACACAGATACGCAGTATTTT. Its translation: CASSREINTDTQYF.

This clonotype has just one count. The gene calls are TRBV3-1 and TRBJ1-6; TRBD1 agrees at 9 bases. V dropped 1 base and J dropped 6; count of bases not matched to a gene: 4. The CDR3 totals 16 residues. CDR1 LGHDT and CDR2 YNNKEL come from the germline V gene (reference sequence). Here the CDR3 DNA reads TGTGCCAGCAGCCAAGGGACAGGGGCCCCTAATTCACCCCTCCACTTT. The encoded protein is CASSQGTGAPNSPLHF.

This clonotype was picked up many times. This chain connects TRBV10-3 to TRBJ2-7; TRBD2 matches 11 bases. From germline, CDR1 is ENHRY and CDR2 SYGVKD. V lost 10 bases, J lost 4 bases, and 9 bases stayed unmatched. The CDR3 is 14 residues long. The CDR3 protein is CATASTSGKYEQYF. In nucleotides, the CDR3 is TGTGCCACCGCTTCGACTAGCGGGAAGTACGAGCAGTACTTC.